One and the same sample provided the 23 T cell receptor beta chains below, sequenced in a study of blood T cell repertoires in COVID-19. The data were produced by immunoSEQ multiplex PCR, yet TCRdb's version contains in-frame clones alone and is incomplete. The sample holds around 83,000 clones, more than 75% seen once. Material: peripheral blood. These receptor sequences come from a woman in her 70s with acute or convalescent COVID-19.

This clone was seen once. The chain combines TRBV20-1 with TRBJ1-2; a possible D gene is TRBD1 (5 bases). The V end lost 3 bases, the J end lost 6 bases, and 20 bases lay between the germline ends. The V gene's germline CDR1 is DFQATT and CDR2 SNEGSKA (reference sequence). This CDR3 comprises 15 residues. The DNA of the CDR3 is TGCAGTGCTAGTTGGCCGGGGGGAGCAGGACATGGCTACACCTTC. It yields the protein CSASWPGGAGHGYTF.

This clone was observed once. The V call is TRBV11-2, the J call TRBJ1-4, with 8 bases identical to TRBD1. Germline CDR1 reads SGHAT; CDR2 reads FQNNGV. This CDR3 has 15 residues. With 5 bases clipped from V and 4 bases from J, the junction kept 6 bases outside the gene matches. The CDR3 reads CASSPVTGVNEKLFF. As DNA, the CDR3 is TGTGCCAGCAGCCCCGTGACAGGGGTTAATGAAAAACTGTTTTTT. The variable domain in full, with the rest retrieved from reference TRBV11-2 and TRBJ1-4, is EAGVAQSPRYKIIEKRQSVAFWCNPISGHATLYWYQQILGQGPKLLIQFQNNGVVDDSQLPKDRFSAERLKGVDSTLKIQPAKLEDSAVYLCASSPVTGVNEKLFFGSGTQLSVL.

This clone appeared a few times. This chain links TRBV4-2 with TRBJ1-5; D perhaps matches TRBD1 (5 bases). Germline lookup yields CDR1 LGHNA and CDR2 YNFKEQ. V shed 4 bases and J shed 5 bases, with 15 bases lying between them. This CDR3 has 15 residues. CDR3 bases: TGTGCCAGCAGCCCACGGGGGGAGGTGGATCAGCCCCAGCATTTT. The encoded protein is CASSPRGEVDQPQHF.

This clone was detected many times. The chain carries TRBV5-1 and TRBJ1-3, with 7 bases that match TRBD1. Germline trimming cut 1 base from V and 4 bases from J; bases unmatched to any gene: 2. CDR3 size: 14 residues. The germline V gene has CDR1 SGHRS and CDR2 YFSETQ. CDR3 region: CASSLTGVGNTIYF. CDR3 bases: TGCGCCAGCAGCTTGACAGGGGTGGGAAACACCATATATTTT.

V gene TRBV6-1 combines with J gene TRBJ2-1; no clear D. Trimming pared 1 base from V and 8 bases from J, leaving 12 bases between. From germline, CDR1 is MNHNS and CDR2 SASEGT. The CDR3 extends over 14 amino acids. The CDR3 sequence: CASSEGWASDEQFF. The CDR3 DNA sequence: TGTGCCAGCAGTGAAGGATGGGCTTCGGATGAGCAGTTCTTC.

The V call is TRBV3-1 (or the pseudogene TRBV3-2), the J call TRBJ1-4; no definite D call. Germline CDR1 LGHDT, CDR2 YNNKEL (reference sequence). CDR3 size: 15 residues. V lost 0 bases, J lost 5 bases, and 10 bases lay in between. CDR3 protein: CASSQDSVGNEKLFF. CDR3 coding DNA: TGTGCCAGCAGCCAAGATAGCGTGGGAAATGAAAAACTGTTTTTT.

This clone was found once. The V and J genes are TRBV6-6 and TRBJ2-1, with D possibly TRBD2 on 7 matching bases. CDR3 length: 15 amino acids. Deletions cut 0 bases from V and 10 bases from J, with 16 bases between. Germline CDR1 is MNHNY and CDR2 is SVGAGI (reference sequence). The CDR3: CASSYSLGGQAEQFF. The DNA of the CDR3 is TGTGCCAGCAGTTACTCGCTCGGGGGGCAAGCGGAGCAGTTCTTC.

V gene TRBV6-6 combines with J gene TRBJ2-7, with 8 bases matching TRBD1. V gave up 7 bases and J gave up 2 bases; unmatched junction bases: 13. From germline, CDR1 is MNHNY and CDR2 SVGAGI (reference sequence). The CDR3 spans 16 residues. The CDR3 DNA reads TGTGCCAGCACTCCAGGTGGACAGGGCCAAACCTACGAGCAGTACGTC. Its protein is CASTPGGQGQTYEQYV.

The CDR3 spells CASSYGLAGGRTYEQYV. The CDR3 DNA follows: TGTGCCAGCAGTTACGGGCTAGCGGGGGGGCGTACCTACGAGCAGTACGTC. The chain couples TRBV6-2 or TRBV6-3 to TRBJ2-7; 12 bases fit TRBD2. The CDR3 is 17 residues long. J was trimmed by 2 bases and V by 2 bases; bases with no gene match: 7. Germline loops: CDR1 MNHEY, CDR2 SVGEGT.

This clone was recorded only once. CDR3 sequence reads: CASSWTGVNTEAFF. CDR3 nucleotides: TGTGCCAGCAGTTGGACAGGAGTGAACACTGAAGCTTTCTTT. The rearrangement joins TRBV6-2 or TRBV6-3 to TRBJ1-1, with 7 positions matching TRBD1. Germline V gives CDR1 MNHEY, CDR2 SVGEGT. This CDR3 spans 14 amino acids. Unmatched junction bases numbered 2, after V lost 4 bases and J lost 0 bases.

The chain is built from TRBV19 and TRBJ1-1, with 7 bases identical to TRBD1. This CDR3 contains 15 residues. Germline V gene lookup returns CDR1 LNHDA and CDR2 SQIVND (reference sequence). V shed 5 bases, J shed 5 bases, and the junction held 11 bases outside the gene matches. The CDR3 reads CASSFEGRGWTEAFF. The CDR3 DNA follows: TGTGCCAGTAGTTTCGAGGGCAGGGGGTGGACTGAAGCTTTCTTT.

This chain links TRBV27 with TRBJ2-2; 8 bases fit TRBD1. The ends lost 4 bases at V and 1 base at J; junction bases unmatched: 2. Germline V lookup: CDR1 MNHEY, CDR2 SMNVEV (reference sequence). The CDR3 sequence is 15 residues long. The CDR3 nucleotides read TGTGCCAGCAGTTCAGGGGGCTGGAACACCGGGGAGCTGTTTTTT. Encoded protein: CASSSGGWNTGELFF.

The chain links TRBV6-5 to TRBJ1-2; 9 bases agree with TRBD1. The trim removed 6 bases at V and 2 bases at J, leaving 1 base unmatched. The CDR3 has 13 amino acids. Germline CDR1 is MNHEY and CDR2 is SVGAGI. The CDR3 region is CASRTGGNYGYTF. The CDR3, as DNA: TGTGCCAGCAGAACAGGGGGCAACTATGGCTACACCTTC.

The genes are TRBV7-2 and TRBJ2-1; 7 bases agree with TRBD2. Trimming took 5 bases from V and 3 from J; bases not matched to a gene: 7. Germline assignment: CDR1 SGHTA and CDR2 FQGNSA. The CDR3 contains 15 residues. The chain's CDR3 is CASSPPSGYYNEQFF. CDR3 coding DNA: TGTGCCAGCAGCCCCCCTAGCGGCTACTACAATGAGCAGTTCTTC.

This chain uses TRBV6-5 with TRBJ2-4; no firm D call. This CDR3 region has 16 residues. Trimming removed 0 bases at V and 5 bases at J, with 14 bases between. Germline V gene sequence: CDR1 MNHEY, CDR2 SVGAGI. This CDR3 reads CASSYSSFALENIQYF. The CDR3 DNA sequence: TGTGCCAGCAGTTACTCGAGTTTCGCCCTGGAAAACATTCAGTACTTC.

The rearrangement joins TRBV5-1 to TRBJ2-2; 8 bases line up with TRBD1. There are 17 residues in the CDR3. J lost 0 bases, V lost 1 base, and 5 bases had no gene match. CDR1 is SGHRS, CDR2 YFSETQ, per germline. The CDR3 DNA is TGCGCCAGCAGCTTGTACGGCAGGGGGCCGAACACCGGGGAGCTGTTTTTT. Protein: CASSLYGRGPNTGELFF.

Concerning this clone: This CDR3 is also generated by other DNA sequences in the sample. The gene calls are TRBV7-9 and TRBJ2-1; a weak D match, TRBD1 (6 bases). Germline assignment: CDR1 SEHNR and CDR2 FQNEAQ (reference sequence). Trimming took 4 bases from V and 7 from J, leaving 8 bases between them. This CDR3 has 12 amino acids. CDR3 sequence: CASSSQGNEQFF. DNA of the CDR3: TGTGCCAGCAGCTCCCAGGGGAATGAGCAGTTCTTC.

This sequence joins TRBV4-3 and TRBJ2-5; TRBD2 aligns across 7 bases. In germline, CDR1 is LGHNA, CDR2 YSLEER. The CDR3 has 15 amino acids. V shed 2 bases and J 4 bases; nucleotides not matched to a gene: 7. CDR3 DNA: TGCGCCAGCAGCCAAAGGGAGGGACTCGGAGAGACCCAGTACTTC. Residues: CASSQREGLGETQYF.

The chain carries TRBV11-3 and TRBJ1-6; D might be TRBD1 (5 bases). This CDR3 comprises 15 residues. Trimming took off 5 bases at V and 5 bases at J, with 13 bases between the two ends. CDR1 SGHNT and CDR2 YENEEA come from the germline V gene. The CDR3 DNA reads as TGTGCCAGCAGCAACGGGGGTCTGCATAATTCACCCCTCCACTTT. Protein: CASSNGGLHNSPLHF.

The V and J genes are TRBV25-1 and TRBJ1-1, with 8 bases identical to TRBD1. J gave up 8 bases and V 4 bases, and 12 bases lay outside the gene matches. This CDR3 has 15 residues. Per the germline V gene, CDR1 is MGHDK and CDR2 is SYGVNS. The CDR3 here is CASSAMTGVRGEAFF. The CDR3 DNA follows: TGTGCCAGCAGTGCCATGACAGGGGTACGCGGAGAAGCTTTCTTT.

The chain employs TRBV7-2 and TRBJ2-1, with D hard to call. Germline lookup yields CDR1 SGHTA and CDR2 FQGNSA. The CDR3 runs to 12 residues. The V end was cut by 5 bases, the J end by 9 bases, with 11 bases between. The CDR3 sequence: CASSPTGGEQFF. CDR3 nucleotides: TGTGCCAGCAGCCCGACCGGCGGTGAGCAGTTCTTC.

V and J are TRBV5-1 and TRBJ2-7; possible D gene TRBD1, 6 bases. Between the trimmed V and J ends, which lost 0 bases and 2 bases, there was a span of 9 bases. Germline values: CDR1 SGHRS, CDR2 YFSETQ. This CDR3 has 14 amino acids. The CDR3 nucleotides read TGCGCCAGCAGCTTGGGCGAGGGGGCCTACGAGCAGTACGTC. It yields the protein CASSLGEGAYEQYV.

This clone appeared once. V usage is TRBV11-3 and J usage is TRBJ2-3, with no clear D. This CDR3 has 15 residues. V was pared by 5 bases and J by 0 bases, with 12 bases between. Germline V lookup: CDR1 SGHNT, CDR2 YENEEA. The CDR3 reads CASSTSGHSTDTQYF. The CDR3 DNA reads TGTGCCAGCAGCACCTCAGGCCACAGCACAGATACGCAGTATTTT.